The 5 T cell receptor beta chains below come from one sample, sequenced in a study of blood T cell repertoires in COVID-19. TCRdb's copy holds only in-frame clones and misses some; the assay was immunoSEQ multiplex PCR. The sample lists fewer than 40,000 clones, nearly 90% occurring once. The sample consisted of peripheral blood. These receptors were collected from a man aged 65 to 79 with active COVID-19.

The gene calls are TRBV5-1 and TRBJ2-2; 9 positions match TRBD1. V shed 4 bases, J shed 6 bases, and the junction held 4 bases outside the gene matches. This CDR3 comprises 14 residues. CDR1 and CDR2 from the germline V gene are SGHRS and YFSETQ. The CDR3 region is CASSPGTGPGELFF. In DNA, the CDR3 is TGCGCCAGCAGCCCGGGGACAGGGCCCGGGGAGCTGTTTTTT.

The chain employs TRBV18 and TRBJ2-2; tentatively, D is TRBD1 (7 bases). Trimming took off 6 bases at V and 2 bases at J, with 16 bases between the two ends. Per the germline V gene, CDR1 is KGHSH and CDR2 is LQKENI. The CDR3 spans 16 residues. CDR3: CASSPPGGLNTGELFF. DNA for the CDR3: TGTGCCAGCTCGCCGCCAGGGGGACTTAACACCGGGGAGCTGTTTTTT.

The CDR3 nucleotides read TGTGCCAGCAGCTTCCAGGCCAATTCACCCCTCCACTTT. The encoded protein is CASSFQANSPLHF. The J gene is TRBJ1-6, the V gene TRBV7-9; D gene uncertain. Germline V gene data show CDR1 as SEHNR and CDR2 as FQNEAQ (reference sequence). There are 13 residues in the CDR3. The V end was cut by 3 bases, the J end by 7 bases, with 7 bases between.

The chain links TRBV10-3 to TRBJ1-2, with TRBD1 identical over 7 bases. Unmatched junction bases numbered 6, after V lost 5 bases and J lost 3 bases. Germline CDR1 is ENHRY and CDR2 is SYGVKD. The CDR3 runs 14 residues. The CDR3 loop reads CAISRQGPYYGYTF. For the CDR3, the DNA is TGTGCCATCAGTAGACAGGGCCCATACTATGGCTACACCTTC.

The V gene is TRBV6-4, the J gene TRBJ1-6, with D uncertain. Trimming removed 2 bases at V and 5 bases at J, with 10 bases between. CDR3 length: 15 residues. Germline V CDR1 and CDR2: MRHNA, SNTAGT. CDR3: CASSDGSQNNSPLHF. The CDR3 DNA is TGTGCCAGCAGTGACGGGAGTCAGAATAATTCACCCCTCCACTTT.